This record concerns one T cell receptor (beta chain) sequence. Its antigen is not identified. Distinct nucleotide sequences in the sample also encode this CDR3. Naive CD8 cells lacked CD45RO, underwent positive selection for CCR7 and left out terminally differentiated effector memory CD45RA+ cells. This sample was included in a study of shared clonotypes between healthy human individuals. General study points: Larger richness was generally estimated for naive than memory subsets. Some naive CD4 clonotypes, about 5%, turned up in common across several donors.

Deep-level settings were used for running the assay. The table came from immunoSEQ multiplex PCR; TCRdb's copy has only in-frame clones and leaves some out. The data show almost 700,000 clones, approximately 90% seen once. The CDR3 extends over 11 amino acids. Trimming took 4 bases from V and 7 from J; bases not matched to a gene: 0. Per germline, CDR1 MNHEY and CDR2 SMNVEV (reference sequence). Sequencing input: naive CD8+ T cells sorted from blood. This rearrangement joins TRBV27 to TRBJ1-2, with TRBD1 identical over 7 bases. This TCR derives from a man aged 30 to 45 in good health. In nucleotides, the CDR3 is TGTGCCAGCAGTTCAGGGGGTGGCTACACCTTC. Its translation: CASSSGGGYTF.